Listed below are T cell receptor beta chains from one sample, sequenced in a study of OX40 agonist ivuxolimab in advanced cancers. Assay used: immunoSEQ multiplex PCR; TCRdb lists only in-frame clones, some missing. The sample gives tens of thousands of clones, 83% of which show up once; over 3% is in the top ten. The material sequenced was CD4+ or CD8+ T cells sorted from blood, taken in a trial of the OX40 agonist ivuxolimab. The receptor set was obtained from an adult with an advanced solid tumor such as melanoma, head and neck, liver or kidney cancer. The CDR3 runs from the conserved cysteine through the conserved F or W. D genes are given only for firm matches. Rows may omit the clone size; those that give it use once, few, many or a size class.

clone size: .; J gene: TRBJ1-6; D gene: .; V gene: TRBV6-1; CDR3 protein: CASSFDSRRNSPLHF; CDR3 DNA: TGTGCCAGCAGTTTCGACAGCCGGAGGAATTCACCCCTCCACTTT
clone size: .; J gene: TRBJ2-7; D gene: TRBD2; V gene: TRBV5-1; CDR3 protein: CASSRLAGYEQYF; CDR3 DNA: TGCGCCAGCAGTCGACTAGCGGGGTACGAGCAGTACTTC
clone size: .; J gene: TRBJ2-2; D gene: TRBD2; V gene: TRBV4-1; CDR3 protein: CASSQGLAGVASGELFF; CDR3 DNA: TGCGCCAGCAGCCAAGGACTAGCGGGAGTCGCGTCCGGGGAGCTGTTTTTT
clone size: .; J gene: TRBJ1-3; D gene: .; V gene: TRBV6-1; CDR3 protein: CASSERGITTGNTIYF; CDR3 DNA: TGTGCCAGCAGTGAAAGGGGGATCACTACTGGAAACACCATATATTTT
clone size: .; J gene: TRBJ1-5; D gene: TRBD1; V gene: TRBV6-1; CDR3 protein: CASSARDRGLSNQPQHF; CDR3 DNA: TGTGCCAGCAGTGCCCGGGACAGGGGACTTAGCAATCAGCCCCAGCATTTT
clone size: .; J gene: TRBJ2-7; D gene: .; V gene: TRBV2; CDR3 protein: CASSASSAGLPYEQYF; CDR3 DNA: TGTGCCAGCAGTGCCTCGAGCGCAGGGTTGCCCTACGAGCAGTACTTC
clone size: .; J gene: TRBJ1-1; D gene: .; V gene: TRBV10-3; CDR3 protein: CAISTMNTEAFF; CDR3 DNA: TGTGCCATCAGTACCATGAACACTGAAGCTTTCTTT
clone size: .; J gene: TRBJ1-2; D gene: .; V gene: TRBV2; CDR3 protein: CASSATRRVLGYGYTF; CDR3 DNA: TGTGCCAGCAGCGCTACCCGGCGCGTCCTGGGGTATGGCTACACCTTC
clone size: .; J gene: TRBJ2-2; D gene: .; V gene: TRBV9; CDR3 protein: CASSVATASNTGELFF; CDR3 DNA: TGTGCCAGCAGCGTAGCTACAGCCTCGAACACCGGGGAGCTGTTTTTT
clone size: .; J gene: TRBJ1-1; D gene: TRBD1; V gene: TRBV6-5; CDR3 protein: CASSYRPGGYSEAFF; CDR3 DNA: TGTGCCAGCAGTTACCGTCCAGGGGGTTATAGTGAAGCTTTCTTT
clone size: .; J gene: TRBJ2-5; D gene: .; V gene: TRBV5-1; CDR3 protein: CASMDSAGQETQYF; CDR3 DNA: TGCGCCAGCATGGACTCAGCCGGCCAAGAGACCCAGTACTTC
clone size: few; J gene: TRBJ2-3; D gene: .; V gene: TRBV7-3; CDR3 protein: CASSSGQRGTDTQYF; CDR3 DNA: TGTGCCAGCAGCTCAGGACAGAGGGGCACAGATACGCAGTATTTT
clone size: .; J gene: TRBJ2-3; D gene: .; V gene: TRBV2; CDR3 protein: CASRITSTDTQYF; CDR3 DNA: TGTGCCAGCAGGATAACCAGCACAGATACGCAGTATTTT
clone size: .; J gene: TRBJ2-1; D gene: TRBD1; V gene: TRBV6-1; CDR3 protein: CASSEFRGGGSDEQFF; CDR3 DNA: TGTGCCAGCAGTGAATTTCGAGGGGGCGGCTCCGATGAGCAGTTCTTC
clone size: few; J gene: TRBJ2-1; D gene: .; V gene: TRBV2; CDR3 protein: CASSRYPSRGHEQFF; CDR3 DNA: TGTGCCAGCAGTCGATATCCCTCCCGGGGGCATGAGCAGTTCTTC
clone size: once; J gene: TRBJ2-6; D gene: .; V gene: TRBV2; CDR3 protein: CARGGPISGANVLTF; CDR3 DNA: TGTGCCAGAGGAGGACCGATCTCTGGGGCCAACGTCCTGACTTTC
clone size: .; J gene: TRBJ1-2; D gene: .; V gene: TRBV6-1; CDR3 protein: CASSENLGLWGDGYTF; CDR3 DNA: TGTGCCAGCAGTGAAAATCTTGGGCTATGGGGCGATGGCTACACCTTC
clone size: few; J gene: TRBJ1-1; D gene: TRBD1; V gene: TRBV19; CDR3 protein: CASKTQGRTEAFF; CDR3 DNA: TGTGCCAGTAAGACACAGGGGCGGACTGAAGCTTTCTTT
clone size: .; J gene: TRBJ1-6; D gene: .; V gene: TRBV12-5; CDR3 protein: CASASSLNSPLHF; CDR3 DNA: TGTGCTAGTGCCTCAAGTTTGAATTCACCCCTCCACTTT
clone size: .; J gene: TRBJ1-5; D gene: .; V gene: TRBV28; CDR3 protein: CASTLRAVNQPQHF; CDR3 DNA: TGTGCCAGCACCTTACGGGCAGTCAATCAGCCCCAGCATTTT
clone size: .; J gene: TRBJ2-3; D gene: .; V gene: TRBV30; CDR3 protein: CAWSAHSTDTQYF; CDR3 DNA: TGTGCCTGGAGTGCACATAGCACAGATACGCAGTATTTT
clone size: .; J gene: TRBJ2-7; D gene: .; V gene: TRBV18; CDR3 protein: CASSSRVLLEDEQYF; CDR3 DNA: TGTGCCAGCTCATCCAGGGTTCTCCTCGAAGACGAGCAGTACTTC
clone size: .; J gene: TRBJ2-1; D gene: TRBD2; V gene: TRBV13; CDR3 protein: CASSKLALNYNEQFF; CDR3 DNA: TGTGCCAGCAGCAAACTAGCGCTGAACTACAATGAGCAGTTCTTC
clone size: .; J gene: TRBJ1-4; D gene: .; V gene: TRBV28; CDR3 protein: CASSSGVAGPTEKLFF; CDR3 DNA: TGTGCCAGCAGTTCGGGGGTTGCGGGCCCCACTGAAAAACTGTTTTTT
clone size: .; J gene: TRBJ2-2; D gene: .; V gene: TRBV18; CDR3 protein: CASSPHGTGVLTGELFF; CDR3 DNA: TGTGCCAGCTCCCCCCATGGGACGGGAGTACTCACCGGGGAGCTGTTTTTT
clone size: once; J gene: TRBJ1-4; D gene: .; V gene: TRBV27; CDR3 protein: CASRNRQGKLFF; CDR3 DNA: TGTGCCAGCAGGAACAGGCAGGGGAAACTGTTTTTT
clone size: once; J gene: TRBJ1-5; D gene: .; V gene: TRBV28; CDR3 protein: CASSLSSSNQPQHF; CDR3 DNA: TGTGCCAGCAGTTTATCGAGTAGCAATCAGCCCCAGCATTTT
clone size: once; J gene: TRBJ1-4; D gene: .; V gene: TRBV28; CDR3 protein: CASSDTPLWGLNEKLFF; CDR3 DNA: TGTGCCAGCAGCGACACACCTCTTTGGGGCCTAAATGAAAAACTGTTTTTT
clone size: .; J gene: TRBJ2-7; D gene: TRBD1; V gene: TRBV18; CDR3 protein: CASSPSGTGAHEQYF; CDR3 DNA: TGTGCCAGCTCACCAAGTGGGACAGGGGCCCACGAGCAGTACTTC
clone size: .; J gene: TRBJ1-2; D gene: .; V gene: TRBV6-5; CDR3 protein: CASSERAGDGYTF; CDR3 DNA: TGTGCCAGCAGTGAACGGGCAGGAGATGGCTACACCTTC
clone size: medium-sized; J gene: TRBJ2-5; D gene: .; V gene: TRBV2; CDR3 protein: CASSETRLSQETQYF; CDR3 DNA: TGTGCCAGCAGTGAAACCAGACTAAGCCAAGAGACCCAGTACTTC
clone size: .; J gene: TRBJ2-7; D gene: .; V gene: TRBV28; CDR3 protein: CASSSTWTAAYEQYF; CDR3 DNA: TGTGCCAGCAGTTCTACCTGGACAGCCGCCTACGAGCAGTACTTC
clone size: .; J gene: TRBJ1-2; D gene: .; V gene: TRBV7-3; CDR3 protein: CASSLSAGPGVYGYTF; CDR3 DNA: TGTGCCAGCAGCTTGTCGGCGGGCCCCGGGGTCTATGGCTACACCTTC
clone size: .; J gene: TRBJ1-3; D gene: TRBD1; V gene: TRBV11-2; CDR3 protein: CASRKDRVGNTIYF; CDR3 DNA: TGTGCCAGCAGGAAGGACAGGGTCGGGAACACCATATATTTT
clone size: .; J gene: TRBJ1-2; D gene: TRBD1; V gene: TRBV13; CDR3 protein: CASSLQGVDYGYTF; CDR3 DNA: TGTGCCAGCAGCTTACAGGGGGTAGACTATGGCTACACCTTC
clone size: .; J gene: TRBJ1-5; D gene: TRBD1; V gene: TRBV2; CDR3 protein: CASSGDREGQPQHF; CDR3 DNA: TGTGCCAGCAGCGGTGACAGGGAGGGTCAGCCCCAGCATTTT
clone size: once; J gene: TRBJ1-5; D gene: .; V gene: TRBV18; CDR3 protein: CASSPPSRADGPQHF; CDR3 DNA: TGTGCCAGCTCACCACCGTCCAGGGCGGATGGGCCCCAGCATTTT
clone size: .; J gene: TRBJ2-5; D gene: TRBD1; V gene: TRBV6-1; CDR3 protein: CASSERLGQGAETQYF; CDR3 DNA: TGTGCCAGCAGTGAAAGGTTGGGACAGGGGGCTGAGACCCAGTACTTC
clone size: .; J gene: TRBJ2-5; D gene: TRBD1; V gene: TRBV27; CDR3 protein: CASRRSGQGIRAQYF; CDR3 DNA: TGTGCCAGCAGGCGCTCGGGACAGGGTATCAGGGCCCAGTACTTC
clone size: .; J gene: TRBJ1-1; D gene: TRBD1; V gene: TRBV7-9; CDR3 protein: CASSLALGTGQNTEAFF; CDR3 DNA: TGTGCCAGCAGCTTGGCCCTCGGGACAGGCCAGAACACTGAAGCTTTCTTT
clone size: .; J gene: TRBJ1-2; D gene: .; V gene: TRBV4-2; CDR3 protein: CASSQANYGYTF; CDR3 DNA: TGTGCCAGCAGCCAAGCTAACTATGGCTACACCTTC
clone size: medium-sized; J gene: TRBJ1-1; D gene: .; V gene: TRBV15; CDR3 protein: CATRRQSNTEAFF; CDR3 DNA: TGTGCCACCCGTCGGCAGTCCAACACTGAAGCTTTCTTT
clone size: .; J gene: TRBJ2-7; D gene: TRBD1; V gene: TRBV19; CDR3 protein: CASSRKGQQTSYEQYF; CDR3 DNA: TGTGCCAGTAGTAGAAAGGGACAGCAAACTTCCTACGAGCAGTACTTC
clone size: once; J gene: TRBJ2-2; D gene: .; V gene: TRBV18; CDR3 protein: CASSPPGTRGTGELFF; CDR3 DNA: TGTGCCAGCTCACCACCGGGGACTCGTGGGACCGGGGAGCTGTTTTTT
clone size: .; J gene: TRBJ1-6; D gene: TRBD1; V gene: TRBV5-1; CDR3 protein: CASSQTGEVFSPLHF; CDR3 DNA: TGCGCCAGCAGCCAGACAGGGGAAGTATTCTCACCCCTCCACTTT